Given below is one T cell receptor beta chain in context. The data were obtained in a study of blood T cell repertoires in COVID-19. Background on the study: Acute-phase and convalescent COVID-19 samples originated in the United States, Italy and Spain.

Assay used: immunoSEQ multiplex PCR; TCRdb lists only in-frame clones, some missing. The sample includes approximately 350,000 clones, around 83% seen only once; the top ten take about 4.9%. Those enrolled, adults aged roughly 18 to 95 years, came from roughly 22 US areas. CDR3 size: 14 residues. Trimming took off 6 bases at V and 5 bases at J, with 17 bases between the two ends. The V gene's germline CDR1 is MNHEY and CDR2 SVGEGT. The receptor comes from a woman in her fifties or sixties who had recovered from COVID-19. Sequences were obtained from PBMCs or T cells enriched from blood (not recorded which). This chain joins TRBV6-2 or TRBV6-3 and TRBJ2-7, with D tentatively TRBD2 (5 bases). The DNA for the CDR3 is TGTGCCAGCAGCCCCCTAATTAGCGTGAACGAGCAGTACTTC. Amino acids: CASSPLISVNEQYF.